The 19 T cell receptor beta chains given below trace back to one sample, sequenced in a study of T cell responses to AZD1222 COVID-19 vaccine. Repertoires were generated with immunoSEQ multiplex PCR, while TCRdb's copy carries only in-frame clones and drops some. The table includes just over 150,000 clones, 87% detected once. The sequencing used peripheral blood, collected 28 days after the second AZD1222 dose. These receptors all come from an adult who received the AZD1222 COVID-19 vaccine.

The chain links TRBV28 to TRBJ1-2; a possible D gene is TRBD1 (5 bases). The CDR3 totals 14 residues. CDR1 MDHEN and CDR2 SYDVKM come from the germline V gene. With 6 bases removed from V and 6 bases from J, the gap between germline ends came to 17 bases. The DNA for the CDR3 is TGTGCCAGCAGCCGACCCGACAGAGTCGATGGCTACACCTTC. Translating it yields CASSRPDRVDGYTF.

The chain links TRBV7-2 to TRBJ2-3, with D maybe TRBD2 (6 bases). V shed 3 bases and J shed 2 bases, with 12 bases lying between them. Germline V gene data show CDR1 as SGHTA and CDR2 as FQGNSA. The CDR3 consists of 15 residues. CDR3 nucleotide sequence: TGTGCCAGCAGCTTCCTGGCTAGCGACACAGATACGCAGTATTTT. Its translation: CASSFLASDTDTQYF.

This chain links TRBV18 with TRBJ1-4; 8 bases align to TRBD1. V shed 3 bases, J shed 6 bases, and the junction held 3 bases outside the gene matches. CDR1 and CDR2 from the germline V gene are KGHSH and LQKENI. CDR3 size: 14 residues. The CDR3 spells CASSPGTGHEKLFF. In nucleotides, the CDR3 is TGTGCCAGCTCACCGGGGACAGGTCATGAAAAACTGTTTTTT.

The chain is built from TRBV18 and TRBJ2-5, with D possibly TRBD1 on 6 matching bases. The CDR3 runs 13 residues. CDR1 and CDR2 (germline): KGHSH, LQKENI. V lost 2 bases, J lost 4 bases, and 8 bases lay in between. The CDR3 nucleotides read TGTGCCAGCTCACCAATAGGGGGAGAGACCCAGTACTTC. This encodes CASSPIGGETQYF. Full variable domain (remainder filled in from reference TRBV18 and TRBJ2-5): NAGVMQNPRHLVRRRGQEARLRCSPMKGHSHVYWYRQLPEEGLKFMVYLQKENIIDESGMPKERFSAEFPKEGPSILRIQQVVRGDSAAYFCASSPIGGETQYFGPGTRLLVL.

Details on this clone: No DNA is shown, since the ends of the CDR3 on it are uncertain; the CDR3 is the one TCRdb lists. The gene calls are TRBV21-1 and TRBJ2-1; the table's D call TRBD2 went unverified against the DNA. TRBV21-1 is recorded as a pseudogene. The CDR3 has 17 amino acids, counting both end residues. The CDR3 spells CASSKEVAEGSYNEQFF.

V usage is TRBV6-2 or TRBV6-3 and J usage is TRBJ2-1; 12 bases match TRBD2. The CDR3 contains 16 residues. CDR1 is MNHEY and CDR2 is SVGEGT in the germline V gene. V trimming: 4 bases; J trimming: 6 bases; junction bases outside the gene matches: 7. CDR3 loop: CASSSLGLAGINEQFF. The CDR3, as DNA: TGTGCCAGCAGTTCCCTCGGACTAGCGGGGATCAATGAGCAGTTCTTC.

This chain links TRBV5-1 with TRBJ2-1; D possibly matches TRBD1 or TRBD2 (5 bases each). The CDR3 has 15 residues. V was cut by 4 bases and J by 5 bases, with 16 bases left in between. CDR1 SGHRS and CDR2 YFSETQ come from the germline V gene. The CDR3 loop is CASSGDGRGHNEQFF. The CDR3 nucleotides read TGCGCCAGCAGCGGGGACGGCCGCGGGCACAATGAGCAGTTCTTC.

The rearrangement links TRBV9 to TRBJ2-2; 10 positions agree with TRBD2. The germline V gene has CDR1 SGDLS and CDR2 YYNGEE. CDR3 size: 15 residues. Losses at the gene ends were 1 base for V and 6 bases for J; bases not matched to a gene: 3. The CDR3 region has the DNA TGTGCCAGCAGCGTAACTAGCGGGATTCCCGGGGAGCTGTTTTTT. Translating it yields CASSVTSGIPGELFF. Together with reference TRBV9 and TRBJ2-2, the CDR3 gives the full variable domain: DSGVTQTPKHLITATGQRVTLRCSPRSGDLSVYWYQQSLDQGLQFLIQYYNGEERAKGNILERFSAQQFPDLHSELNLSSLELGDSALYFCASSVTSGIPGELFFGEGSRLTVL.

This clone is a singleton in its sample. The chain couples TRBV16 to TRBJ1-1, with a weak D call TRBD1 (6 bases). Germline CDR1 KGHSY, CDR2 FQNENV. V was clipped by 4 bases and J by 5 bases, with 17 bases between them. The CDR3 loop spans 15 amino acids. CDR3: CASSRPTGMVTEAFF. CDR3 coding DNA: TGTGCCAGCAGCCGACCGACAGGAATGGTTACTGAAGCTTTCTTT.

The V call is TRBV9, the J call TRBJ1-1, with D unresolved. CDR1 is SGDLS, CDR2 YYNGEE, per germline. The CDR3 sequence is 13 residues long. V dropped 4 bases and J dropped 1 base, with 8 bases sitting between them. In DNA, the CDR3 is TGTGCCAGCAGCCTCCGTCAGAACACTGAAGCTTTCTTT. Translated, it gives CASSLRQNTEAFF.

The chain joins TRBV4-3 to TRBJ2-1; 7 positions agree with TRBD2. Germline loops: CDR1 LGHNA, CDR2 YSLEER. The CDR3 runs to 16 residues. With 5 bases clipped from V and 3 bases from J, the junction kept 10 bases outside the gene matches. Here the CDR3 reads CASSAHPASGYNEQFF. CDR3 DNA sequence: TGCGCCAGCAGCGCCCACCCGGCTAGCGGCTACAATGAGCAGTTCTTC.

V gene TRBV7-3 combines with J gene TRBJ2-3, with D possibly being TRBD2 (6 bases). Trimming removed 7 bases at V and 3 bases at J, with 14 bases between. The CDR3 contains 14 residues. The germline V gene has CDR1 SGHTA and CDR2 FQGTGA. Here the CDR3 DNA reads TGTGCCAGCAACTGGGGCGGGAAAACAGATACGCAGTATTTT. Residues: CASNWGGKTDTQYF.

The J gene is TRBJ1-2, the V gene TRBV12-3 or TRBV12-4; D is possibly TRBD1 (6 bases). The CDR3 consists of 13 residues. V was cut by 2 bases and J by 5 bases, with 9 bases left in between. Written as DNA, the CDR3 is TGTGCCAGCAGTTTATCAGGGGAGTATGGCTACACCTTC. The encoded protein is CASSLSGEYGYTF.

This clone was detected only once. CDR3 amino acids: CASSVHSNQPQHF. CDR3 bases: TGTGCCAGCAGTGTTCATAGCAATCAGCCCCAGCATTTT. This rearrangement joins TRBV12-3 or TRBV12-4 to TRBJ1-5; D unclear. This CDR3 contains 13 residues. Trimming pared 5 bases from V and 0 bases from J, leaving 5 bases between.

Regarding this clone: The sample holds other DNA sequences that translate to the same CDR3. This chain links TRBV12-3 or TRBV12-4 with TRBJ1-1; D gene uncertain. This CDR3 has 13 amino acids. The germline V and J ends were trimmed by 2 bases and 3 bases, with 7 bases remaining between them. The CDR3 nucleotides are TGTGCCAGCAGTTTATTGCGCGACACTGAAGCTTTCTTT. Amino acid sequence: CASSLLRDTEAFF.

The rearrangement links TRBV3-1 (or the pseudogene TRBV3-2) to TRBJ2-1, with 8 nucleotides matching TRBD2. Germline loops: CDR1 LGHDT, CDR2 YNNKEL (reference sequence). This CDR3 is built from 16 residues. V lost 1 base, J lost 7 bases, and 9 bases stayed unmatched. CDR3 nucleotide sequence: TGTGCCAGCAGCCAAGCACTGGCGGGAGGTGAAAATGAGCAGTTCTTC. Its protein product is CASSQALAGGENEQFF.

This clone has a handful of counts. The chain employs TRBV9 and TRBJ1-2, with 7 bases lining up with TRBD1. Germline lookup yields CDR1 SGDLS and CDR2 YYNGEE. J gave up 5 bases and V 8 bases, and 9 bases lay outside the gene matches. There are 13 residues in the CDR3. The CDR3 sequence: CASSRGGEYGYTF. In DNA form, the CDR3 reads TGTGCCAGTTCGAGAGGGGGCGAGTATGGCTACACCTTC.

The chain carries TRBV19 and TRBJ1-5; 7 bases align to TRBD1. The CDR3 runs 15 residues. CDR1 and CDR2 from the germline V gene are LNHDA and SQIVND (reference sequence). V lost 5 bases, J lost 1 base, and 5 bases stayed unmatched. CDR3 DNA: TGTGCCAGTAGTTCACAGGGGTCCAGCAATCAGCCCCAGCATTTT. Translated: CASSSQGSSNQPQHF.

This clone has a single count. This chain joins TRBV28 and TRBJ2-5; D perhaps matches TRBD2 (5 bases). V was trimmed by 4 bases and J by 1 base, leaving 16 bases between them. Germline-derived CDR1 and CDR2 are MDHEN and SYDVKM. There are 16 residues in the CDR3. The CDR3, as DNA: TGTGCCAGCAGTTCGTCCTCAACGGGGAGCCAAGAGACCCAGTACTTC. Protein sequence: CASSSSSTGSQETQYF.